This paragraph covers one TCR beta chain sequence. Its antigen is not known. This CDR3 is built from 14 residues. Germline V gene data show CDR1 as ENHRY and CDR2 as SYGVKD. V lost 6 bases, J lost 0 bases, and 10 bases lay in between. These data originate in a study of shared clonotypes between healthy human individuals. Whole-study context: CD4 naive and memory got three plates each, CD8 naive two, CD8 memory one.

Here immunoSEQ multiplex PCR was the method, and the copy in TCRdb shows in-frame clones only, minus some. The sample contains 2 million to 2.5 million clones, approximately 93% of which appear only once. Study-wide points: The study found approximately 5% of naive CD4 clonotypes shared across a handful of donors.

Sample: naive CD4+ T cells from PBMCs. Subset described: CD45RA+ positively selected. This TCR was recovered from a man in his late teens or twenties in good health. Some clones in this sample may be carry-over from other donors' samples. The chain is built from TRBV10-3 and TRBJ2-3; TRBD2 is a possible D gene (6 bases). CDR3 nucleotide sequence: TGTGCCATCAGGGGGACTCCTAGCACAGATACGCAGTATTTT. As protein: CAIRGTPSTDTQYF.